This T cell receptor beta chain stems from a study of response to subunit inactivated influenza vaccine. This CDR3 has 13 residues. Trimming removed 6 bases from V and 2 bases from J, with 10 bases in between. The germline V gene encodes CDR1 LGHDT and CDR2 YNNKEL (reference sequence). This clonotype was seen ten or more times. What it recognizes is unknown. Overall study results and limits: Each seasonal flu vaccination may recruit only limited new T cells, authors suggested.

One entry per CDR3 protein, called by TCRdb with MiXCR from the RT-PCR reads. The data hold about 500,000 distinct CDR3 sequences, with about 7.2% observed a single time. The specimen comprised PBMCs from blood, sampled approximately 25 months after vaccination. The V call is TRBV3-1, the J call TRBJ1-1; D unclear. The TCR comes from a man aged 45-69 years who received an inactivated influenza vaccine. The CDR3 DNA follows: TGTGCCAGCAGACAACAACCAAACACTGAAGCTTTCTTT. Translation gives CASRQQPNTEAFF.